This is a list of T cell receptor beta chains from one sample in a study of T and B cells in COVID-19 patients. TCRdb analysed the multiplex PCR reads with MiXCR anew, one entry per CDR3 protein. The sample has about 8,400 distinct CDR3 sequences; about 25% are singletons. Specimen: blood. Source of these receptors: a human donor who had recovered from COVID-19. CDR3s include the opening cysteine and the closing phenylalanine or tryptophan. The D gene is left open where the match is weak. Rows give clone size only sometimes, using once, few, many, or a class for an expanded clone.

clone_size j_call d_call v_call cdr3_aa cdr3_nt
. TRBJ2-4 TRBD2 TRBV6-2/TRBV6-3 CARPIYGLAKNIQYF TGTGCCAGACCTATCTACGGACTAGCTAAAAACATTCAGTACTTC
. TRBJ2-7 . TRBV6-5 CASRSYREAGEQYF TGTGCCAGCAGATCCTACCGCGAGGCCGGCGAGCAGTACTTC
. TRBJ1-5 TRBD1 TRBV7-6 CASSLDPGQGSKQPQHF TGTGCCAGCAGCTTAGACCCCGGACAGGGGAGCAAGCAGCCCCAGCATTTT
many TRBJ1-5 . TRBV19 CARGKGEGYSNQPQHF TGTGCGAGGGGGAAAGGGGAAGGCTATAGCAATCAGCCCCAGCATTTT
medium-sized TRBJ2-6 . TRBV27 CASSGLFSSGANVLTF TGTGCCAGCAGTGGTCTCTTTAGTTCTGGGGCCAACGTCCTGACTTTC
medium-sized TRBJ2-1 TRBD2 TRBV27 CASSSRLAGGYDEQFF TGTGCCAGCAGTTCTCGACTAGCGGGGGGGTATGATGAGCAGTTCTTC
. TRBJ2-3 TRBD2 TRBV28 CASRPKSGRADTDTQYF TGTGCCAGCAGACCCAAGAGCGGGAGGGCCGACACAGATACGCAGTATTTT
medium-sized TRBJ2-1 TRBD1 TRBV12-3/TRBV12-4 CASRVGTGTYNEQFF TGTGCCAGCAGGGTCGGGACAGGGACATACAATGAGCAGTTCTTC
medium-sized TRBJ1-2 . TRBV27 CASSPNPGVLGYTF TGTGCCAGCAGTCCAAACCCAGGGGTTTTGGGCTACACCTTC
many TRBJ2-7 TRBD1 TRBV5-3 CARSLTPGQGLLEQYF TGTGCCAGAAGCTTGACCCCGGGACAGGGCCTTTTGGAGCAGTACTTC
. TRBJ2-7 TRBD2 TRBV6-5 CASSYRTSGRGYEQYF TGTGCCAGCAGTTACCGGACTAGCGGGAGGGGATACGAGCAGTACTTC
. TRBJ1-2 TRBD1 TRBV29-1 CSALTGDDYGYTF TGCAGCGCCCTGACAGGGGATGACTATGGCTACACCTTC
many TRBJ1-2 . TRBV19 CASAKPAIFNYGYTF TGTGCCAGTGCCAAACCAGCTATCTTTAACTATGGCTACACCTTC
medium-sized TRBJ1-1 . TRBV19 CASSRLIGTEAFF TGTGCCAGTAGTAGACTCATAGGGACTGAAGCTTTCTTT
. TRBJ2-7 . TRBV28 CASSSRQFPGPGLIYEQYF TGTGCCAGCAGCAGTCGTCAATTCCCCGGGCCGGGCTTGATCTACGAGCAGTACTTC
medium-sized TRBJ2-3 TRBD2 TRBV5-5 CASSLSPGGGATDTQYF TGTGCCAGCAGCTTGTCACCCGGCGGGGGGGCCACAGATACGCAGTATTTT
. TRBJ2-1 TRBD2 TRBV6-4 CASSARTSGGGNEQFF TGTGCCAGCAGTGCCAGGACTAGCGGGGGTGGCAATGAGCAGTTCTTC
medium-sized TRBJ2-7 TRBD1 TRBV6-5 CASSLGQRAYEQYF TGTGCCAGCAGCTTGGGACAGAGGGCCTACGAGCAGTACTTC
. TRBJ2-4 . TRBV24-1 CATSDSDSIAKNIQYF TGTGCCACCAGTGATTCCGACAGTATAGCCAAAAACATTCAGTACTTC
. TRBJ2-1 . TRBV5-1 CASSWGATSDEQFF TGCGCCAGCAGCTGGGGGGCCACTTCCGATGAGCAGTTCTTC
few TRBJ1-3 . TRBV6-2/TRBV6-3 CASSYRGNTIYF TGTGCCAGCAGTTACAGGGGAAACACCATATATTTT
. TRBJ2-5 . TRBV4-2 CASSQVLGETQYF TGTGCCAGCAGCCAAGTTCTCGGGGAGACCCAGTACTTC
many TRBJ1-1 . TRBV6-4 CASSDRGGGGTEAFF TGTGCCAGCAGTGACAGGGGCGGGGGTGGCACTGAAGCTTTCTTT
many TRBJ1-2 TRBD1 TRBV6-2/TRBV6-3 CASSYSGDSGYTF TGTGCCAGCAGTTACTCGGGGGACAGCGGCTACACCTTC
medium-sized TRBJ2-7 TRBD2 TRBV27 CASSPGRFIGTSNEQYF TGTGCCAGCAGTCCCGGGAGGTTCATCGGGACTAGTAACGAGCAGTACTTC
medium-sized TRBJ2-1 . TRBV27 CASRLSISYNEQFF TGTGCCAGTAGACTCTCAATCTCCTACAATGAGCAGTTCTTC
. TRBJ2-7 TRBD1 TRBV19 CASSIPLTGVEQYF TGTGCCAGTAGTATACCTCTGACAGGGGTCGAGCAGTACTTC
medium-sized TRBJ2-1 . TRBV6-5 CASSYSGGPYNEQFF TGTGCCAGCAGTTACTCGGGGGGCCCTTACAATGAGCAGTTCTTC